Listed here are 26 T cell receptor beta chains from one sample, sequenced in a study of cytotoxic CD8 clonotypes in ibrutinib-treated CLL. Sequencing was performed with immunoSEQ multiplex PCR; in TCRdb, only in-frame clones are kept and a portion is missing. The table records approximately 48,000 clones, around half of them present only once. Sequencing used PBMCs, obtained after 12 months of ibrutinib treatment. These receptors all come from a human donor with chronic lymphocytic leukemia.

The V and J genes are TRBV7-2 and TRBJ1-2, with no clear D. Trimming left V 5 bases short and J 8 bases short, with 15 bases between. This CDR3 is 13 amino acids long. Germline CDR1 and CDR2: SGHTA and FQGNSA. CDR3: CASSVSGIQGYTF. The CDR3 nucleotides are TGTGCCAGCAGCGTATCCGGGATCCAAGGCTACACCTTC.

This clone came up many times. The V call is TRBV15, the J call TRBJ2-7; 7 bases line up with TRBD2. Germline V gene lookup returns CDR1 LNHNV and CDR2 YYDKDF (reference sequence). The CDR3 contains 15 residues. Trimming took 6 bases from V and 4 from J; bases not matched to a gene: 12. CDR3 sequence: CATSWSREGSYEQYF. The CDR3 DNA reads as TGTGCCACCAGTTGGTCGAGGGAGGGGTCGTACGAGCAGTACTTC. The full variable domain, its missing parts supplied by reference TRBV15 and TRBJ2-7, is DAMVIQNPRYQVTQFGKPVTLSCSQTLNHNVMYWYQQKSSQAPKLLFHYYDKDFNNEADTPDNFQSRRPNTSFCFLDIRSPGLGDTAMYLCATSWSREGSYEQYFGPGTRLTVT.

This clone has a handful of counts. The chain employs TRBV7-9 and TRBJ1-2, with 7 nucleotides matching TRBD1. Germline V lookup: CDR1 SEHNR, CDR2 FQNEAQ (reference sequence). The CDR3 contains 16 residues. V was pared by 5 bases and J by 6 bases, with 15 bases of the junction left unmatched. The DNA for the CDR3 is TGTGCCAGCAGCCTTAAAATGTTTACCGGGACAGATGGCTACACCTTC. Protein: CASSLKMFTGTDGYTF.

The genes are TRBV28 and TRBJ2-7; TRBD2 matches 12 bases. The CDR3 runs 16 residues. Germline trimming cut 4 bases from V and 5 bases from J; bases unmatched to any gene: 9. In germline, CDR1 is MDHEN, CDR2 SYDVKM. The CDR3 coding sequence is TGTGCCAGCAGTTCCCACCCGGGACTAGCGGGCCACGAGCAGTACTTC. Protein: CASSSHPGLAGHEQYF.

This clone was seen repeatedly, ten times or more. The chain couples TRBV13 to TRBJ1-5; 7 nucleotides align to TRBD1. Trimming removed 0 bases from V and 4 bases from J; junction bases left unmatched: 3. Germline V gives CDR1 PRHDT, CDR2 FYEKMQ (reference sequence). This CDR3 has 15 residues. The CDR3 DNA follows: TGTGCCAGCAGCTTAGGCCGACAGGGAAATCAGCCCCAGCATTTT. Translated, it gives CASSLGRQGNQPQHF.

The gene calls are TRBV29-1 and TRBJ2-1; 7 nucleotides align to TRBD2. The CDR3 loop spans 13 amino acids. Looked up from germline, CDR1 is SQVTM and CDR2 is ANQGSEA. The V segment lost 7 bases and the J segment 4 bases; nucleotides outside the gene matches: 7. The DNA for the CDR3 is TGCAGCGGGGGGGGTAGCACTTACAATGAGCAGTTCTTC. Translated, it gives CSGGGSTYNEQFF.

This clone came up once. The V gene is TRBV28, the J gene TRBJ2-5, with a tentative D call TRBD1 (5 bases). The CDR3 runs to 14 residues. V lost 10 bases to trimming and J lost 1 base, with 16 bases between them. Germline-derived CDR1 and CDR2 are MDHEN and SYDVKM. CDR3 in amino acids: CATTRTTVQETQYF. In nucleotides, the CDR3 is TGTGCCACCACTCGAACGACAGTCCAAGAGACCCAGTACTTC.

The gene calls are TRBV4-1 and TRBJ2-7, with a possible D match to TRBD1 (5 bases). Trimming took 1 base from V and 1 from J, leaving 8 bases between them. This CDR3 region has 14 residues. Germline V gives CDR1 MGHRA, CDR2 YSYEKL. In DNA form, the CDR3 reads TGCGCCAGCAGCCAAGTCCAGGGATCCTACGAGCAGTACTTC. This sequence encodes CASSQVQGSYEQYF.

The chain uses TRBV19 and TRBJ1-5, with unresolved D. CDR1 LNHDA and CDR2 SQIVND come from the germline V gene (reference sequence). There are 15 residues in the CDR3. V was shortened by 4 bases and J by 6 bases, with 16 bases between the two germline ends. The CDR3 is CASSKSLDMGQPQHF. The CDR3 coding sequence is TGTGCCAGTAGTAAATCCCTTGACATGGGTCAGCCCCAGCATTTT.

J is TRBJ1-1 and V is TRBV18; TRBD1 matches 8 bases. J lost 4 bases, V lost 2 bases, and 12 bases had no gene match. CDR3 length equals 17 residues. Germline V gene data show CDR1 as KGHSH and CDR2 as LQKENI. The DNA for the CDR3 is TGTGCCAGCTCACCAGGGACAGGCGAGACCAGGGGCACTGAAGCTTTCTTT. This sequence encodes CASSPGTGETRGTEAFF.

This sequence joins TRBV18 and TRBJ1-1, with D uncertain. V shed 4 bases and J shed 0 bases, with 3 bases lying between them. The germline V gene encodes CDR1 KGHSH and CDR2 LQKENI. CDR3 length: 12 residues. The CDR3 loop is CASSLMNTEAFF. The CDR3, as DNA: TGTGCCAGCTCACTAATGAACACTGAAGCTTTCTTT.

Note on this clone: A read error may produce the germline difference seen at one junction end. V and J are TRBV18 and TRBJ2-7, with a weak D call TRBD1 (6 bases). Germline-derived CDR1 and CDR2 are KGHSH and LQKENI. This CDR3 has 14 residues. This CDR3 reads CASSPGTISDEQYF. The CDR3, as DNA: TGTGCCAGCTCACCTGGGACAATCTCCGACGAGCAGTACTTC.

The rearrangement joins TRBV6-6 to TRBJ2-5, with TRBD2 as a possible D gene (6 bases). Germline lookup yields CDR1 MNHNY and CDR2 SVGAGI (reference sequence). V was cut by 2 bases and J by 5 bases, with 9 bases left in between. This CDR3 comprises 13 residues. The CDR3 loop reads CASSYNAGETQYF. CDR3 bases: TGTGCCAGCAGTTACAACGCGGGGGAGACCCAGTACTTC.

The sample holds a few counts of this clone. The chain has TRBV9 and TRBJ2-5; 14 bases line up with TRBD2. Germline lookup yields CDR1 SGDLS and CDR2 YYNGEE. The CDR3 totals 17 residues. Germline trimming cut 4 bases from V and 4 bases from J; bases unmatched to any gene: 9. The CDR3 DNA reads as TGTGCCAGCAGCACCGGGACTAGCGGGAGCAGGGGAGAGACCCAGTACTTC. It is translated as CASSTGTSGSRGETQYF.

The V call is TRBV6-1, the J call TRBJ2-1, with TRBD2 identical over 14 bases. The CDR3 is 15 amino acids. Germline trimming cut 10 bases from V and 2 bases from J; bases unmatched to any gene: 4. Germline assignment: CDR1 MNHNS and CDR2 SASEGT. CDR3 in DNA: TGTGCCACCAGACTAGCGGGAGGGCCCTACAATGAGCAGTTCTTC. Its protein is CATRLAGGPYNEQFF.

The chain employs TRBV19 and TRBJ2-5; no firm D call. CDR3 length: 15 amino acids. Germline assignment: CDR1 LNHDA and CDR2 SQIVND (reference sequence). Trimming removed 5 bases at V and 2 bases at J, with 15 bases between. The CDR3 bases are TGTGCCAGTAGTTCCAGAAACCACGCTCAAGAGACCCAGTACTTC. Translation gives CASSSRNHAQETQYF.

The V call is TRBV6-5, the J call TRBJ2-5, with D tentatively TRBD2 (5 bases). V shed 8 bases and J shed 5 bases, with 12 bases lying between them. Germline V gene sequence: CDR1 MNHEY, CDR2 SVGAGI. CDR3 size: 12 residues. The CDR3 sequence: CASGGPRETQYF. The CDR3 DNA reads TGTGCCAGCGGAGGACCTCGGGAGACCCAGTACTTC.

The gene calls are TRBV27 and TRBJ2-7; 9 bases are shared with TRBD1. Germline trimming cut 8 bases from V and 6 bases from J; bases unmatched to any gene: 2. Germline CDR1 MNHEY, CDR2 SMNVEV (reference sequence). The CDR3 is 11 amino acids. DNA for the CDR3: TGTGCCAGCGCGGACAGGGGCGAGCAGTACTTC. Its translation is CASADRGEQYF.

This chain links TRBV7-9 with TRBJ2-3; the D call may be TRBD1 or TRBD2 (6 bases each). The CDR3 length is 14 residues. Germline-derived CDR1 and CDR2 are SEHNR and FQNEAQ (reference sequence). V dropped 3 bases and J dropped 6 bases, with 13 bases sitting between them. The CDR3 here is CASSFGGGGDTQYF. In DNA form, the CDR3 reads TGTGCCAGCAGCTTCGGGGGCGGTGGGGATACGCAGTATTTT.

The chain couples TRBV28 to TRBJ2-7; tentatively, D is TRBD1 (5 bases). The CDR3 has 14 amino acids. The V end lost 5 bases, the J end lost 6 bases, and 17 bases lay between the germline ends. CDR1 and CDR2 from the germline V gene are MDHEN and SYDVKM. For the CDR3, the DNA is TGTGCCAGCAGTGACCAGGGATTTTCGTCCGAGCAGTACTTC. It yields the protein CASSDQGFSSEQYF.

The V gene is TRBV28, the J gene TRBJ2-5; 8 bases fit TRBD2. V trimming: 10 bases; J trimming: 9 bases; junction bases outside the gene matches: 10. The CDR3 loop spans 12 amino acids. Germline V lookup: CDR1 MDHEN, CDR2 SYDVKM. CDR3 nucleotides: TGTGCCACCTCGGGGGGGCTAGGGTCCCAGTACTTC. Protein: CATSGGLGSQYF.

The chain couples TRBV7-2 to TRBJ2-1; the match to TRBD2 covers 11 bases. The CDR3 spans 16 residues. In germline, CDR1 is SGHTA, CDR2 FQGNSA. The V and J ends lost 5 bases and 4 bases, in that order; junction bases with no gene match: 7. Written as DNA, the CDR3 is TGTGCCAGCAGCCTATGGACTAGCGGGTCTTACAATGAGCAGTTCTTC. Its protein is CASSLWTSGSYNEQFF.

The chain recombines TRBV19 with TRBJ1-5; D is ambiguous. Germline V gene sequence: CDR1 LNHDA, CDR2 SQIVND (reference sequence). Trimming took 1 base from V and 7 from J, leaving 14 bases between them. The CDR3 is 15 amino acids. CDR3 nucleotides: TGTGCCAGTAGTATAGCCGGACGGTATGCGCAGCCCCAGCATTTT. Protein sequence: CASSIAGRYAQPQHF.

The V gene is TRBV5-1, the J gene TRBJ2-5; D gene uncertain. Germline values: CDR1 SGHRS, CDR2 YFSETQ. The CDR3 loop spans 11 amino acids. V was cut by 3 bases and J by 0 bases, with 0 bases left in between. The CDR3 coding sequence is TGCGCCAGCAGCTACCAAGAGACCCAGTACTTC. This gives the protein CASSYQETQYF.

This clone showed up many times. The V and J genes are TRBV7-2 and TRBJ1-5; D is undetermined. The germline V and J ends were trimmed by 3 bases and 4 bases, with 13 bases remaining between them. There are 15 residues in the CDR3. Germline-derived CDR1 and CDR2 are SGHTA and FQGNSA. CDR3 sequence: CASSFEAGLNQPQHF. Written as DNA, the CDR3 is TGTGCCAGCAGCTTCGAAGCAGGCCTTAATCAGCCCCAGCATTTT.

The CDR3 DNA reads TGTGCCTGGAGTGTTAGACAGGTGGTGTCCTCTGGAAACACCATATATTTT. This encodes CAWSVRQVVSSGNTIYF. The gene calls are TRBV30 and TRBJ1-3, with D possibly TRBD1 on 6 matching bases. This CDR3 has 17 residues. Germline V gene lookup returns CDR1 GTSNPN and CDR2 SVGIG (reference sequence). Trimming cost V 0 bases and J 0 bases, with 15 bases left between them.